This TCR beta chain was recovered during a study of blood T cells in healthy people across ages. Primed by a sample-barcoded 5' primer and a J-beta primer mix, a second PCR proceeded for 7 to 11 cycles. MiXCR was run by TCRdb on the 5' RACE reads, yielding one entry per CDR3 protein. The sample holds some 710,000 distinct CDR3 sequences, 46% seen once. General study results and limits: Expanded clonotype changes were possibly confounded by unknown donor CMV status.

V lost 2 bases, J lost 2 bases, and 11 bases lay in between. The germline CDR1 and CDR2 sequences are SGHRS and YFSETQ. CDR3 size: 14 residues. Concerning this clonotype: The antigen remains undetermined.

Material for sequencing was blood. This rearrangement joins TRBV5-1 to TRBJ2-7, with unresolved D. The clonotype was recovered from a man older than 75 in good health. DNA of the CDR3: TGCGCCAGCAGCTTTGACGGTATTCCCTACGAGCAGTACTTC. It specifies CASSFDGIPYEQYF.